This T cell receptor beta chain was recovered during a study of monozygotic twins with inflammatory bowel disease (dated by TCRdb to between 2018 and 2020). General notes on the study: The complete study included about 30 monozygotic twin pairs: 19 IBD-discordant Danish pairs and nine German pairs, of which four were IBD-concordant and five were IBD-discordant. The search for disease-associated traits relied mainly on comparing IBD patients with their genetically identical healthy co-twins within discordant pairs. Each individual had, on average, about 151 000 unique TCRalpha sequences and 181 000 unique TCRbeta sequences available for analysis.

The full study reports these points: Because patients received different immunosuppressive treatments, the repertoires may have picked up extra background noise and variability between individuals. No difference in repertoire similarity was observed between concordant and discordant twins, possibly owing to limited statistical power. Measured by the inverse Simpson index, TCRbeta repertoire diversity was lower in IBD patients than in their healthy co-twins. Compared with healthy twins, IBD patients shared fewer clonotypes with other individuals, and the difference was most pronounced in patients with signs of disease activity. No single strong signal or clonotype linked to IBD turned up in the results, so the idea that one exists was not supported. The analysis was unable to tell different T cell subtypes apart.

A remark on this clonotype: The antigen it binds to is not known.

From each donor, a roughly 2.7 ml peripheral blood sample was collected into PAXgene tubes and stored at -80 degrees C. Without any T cell sorting, total RNA was extracted from whole blood using the PAXgene blood miRNA kit on an automated QIAcube. Peripheral blood from monozygotic twin pairs concordant or discordant for inflammatory bowel disease was subjected to deep TCRalpha and TCRbeta repertoire profiling with unique molecular barcoding. For every twin pair, smoking habits were documented, and each individual was categorised as a current, former or never smoker. The library was made by 5' RACE. Preparation of each TCR library used approximately 3,200 ng of total RNA. cDNA was synthesized with SMARTScribe reverse transcriptase in eight separate reactions per sample. During cDNA synthesis, template switching was used to introduce unique molecular identifiers that contained a 6-nucleotide sample barcode. Two nested PCRs of about 17 and 10 cycles amplified the TCRalpha and TCRbeta cDNA, and bead purification followed each PCR. Before amplification, the cDNA was both treated with uracil DNA-glycosylase and purified with the QIAquick PCR purification kit. In the second PCR, Illumina TruSeq-compatible adapters and sample-specific barcodes were added. Library quality and concentration were checked on TapeStation and Qubit, and libraries were pooled at roughly 5.1 ng each. Pooled libraries were sequenced on an Illumina HiSeq2500 single-index Rapid Run with 2 x 100 bp reads and custom sequencing primers. From the authors' description of their analysis: MiGEC version 1.2.6 was used for UMI-based consensus assembly to correct PCR and sequencing errors. MiXCR version 2.1.1 was used for V(D)J alignment, clonotype assembly and CDR3 extraction. To normalise gene usage, clonotype sharing and MAIT/NKT TCR abundance, the top 1000, 10 000 and 20 000 clonotypes in each sample were analysed. After downsampling to 27 000 UMIs, diversity was calculated as the inverse Simpson index using the vegan R package. Statistical testing used paired Mann-Whitney U tests on the discordant twin pairs and applied Benjamini-Hochberg correction for multiple testing. TCRdb reprocessed the reads and assigns one entry to each CDR3 protein sequence, leaving out DNA. The V and J calls come from TCRdb's annotation, not from the publication. This sample's records show 350,000 to 500,000 distinct CDR3 sequences. About 2.2% of the sample comes from the top ten.

Including cysteine and phenylalanine, the CDR3 has 15 amino acids. There is no recorded DNA. According to the germline V gene (reference sequence), CDR1 reads DFQATT and CDR2 reads SNEGSKA. The sequenced sample consisted of blood. The sequence was obtained from a human donor with ulcerative colitis or Crohn's disease, or a healthy co-twin of an affected twin (not recorded which). The chain is encoded by TRBV20-1 joined to TRBJ2-2; without DNA, the TCRdb call of TRBD2 cannot be checked. The CDR3 is CSARERGGLTGELFF.